Below, 19 T cell receptor beta chains from the same sample are listed, as sequenced in a study of cytomegalovirus exposure and HLA in healthy donors. Use of 60 Vbeta and 13 Jbeta primers characterized the PCR. TCRdb keeps only in-frame clones here, not all; method: immunoSEQ multiplex PCR. The data hold roughly 150,000 clones, with 70% to 85% observed a single time. The sequencing sample was made of PBMCs. The receptors come from a woman aged 50 to 65 in good health and CMV-seropositive.

The rearrangement uses TRBV4-3 and TRBJ2-2; perhaps TRBD1 as D (6 bases). The germline gives CDR1 LGHNA, CDR2 YSLEER. V lost 0 bases to trimming and J lost 4 bases, with 9 bases between them. The CDR3 extends over 15 amino acids. CDR3 coding DNA: TGCGCCAGCAGCCAAGAGGGACACCCCACCGGGGAGCTGTTTTTT. Translating gives CASSQEGHPTGELFF.

This clone showed up just once. The chain joins TRBV7-9 to TRBJ1-1; 7 bases agree with TRBD1. Germline V CDR1 and CDR2: SEHNR, FQNEAQ (reference sequence). V shed 6 bases, J shed 1 base, and the junction held 8 bases outside the gene matches. This CDR3 has 15 amino acids. The DNA of the CDR3 is TGTGCCAGCAGTCTCTCGGGACAGAAGAACACTGAAGCTTTCTTT. Its translation is CASSLSGQKNTEAFF.

This chain uses TRBV7-2 with TRBJ2-1; D is undetermined. Trimming stripped 2 bases from V and 4 bases from J, with 6 bases between. The CDR3 sequence is 13 residues long. Germline values: CDR1 SGHTA, CDR2 FQGNSA. The CDR3 coding sequence is TGTGCCAGCAGCTTACAGGTTTACAATGAGCAGTTCTTC. This codes for CASSLQVYNEQFF.

J is TRBJ1-1 and V is TRBV19, with 7 bases that match TRBD1. With V trimmed by 5 bases and J by 0 bases, 3 bases remained unmatched. The germline gives CDR1 LNHDA, CDR2 SQIVND (reference sequence). This CDR3 is built from 14 residues. The CDR3 nucleotides are TGTGCCAGTAGTTTGACAGGGATGAACACTGAAGCTTTCTTT. Translation gives CASSLTGMNTEAFF.

This rearrangement joins TRBV2 to TRBJ1-3, with TRBD1 as a possible D gene (6 bases). The germline gives CDR1 SNHLY, CDR2 FYNNEI. The CDR3 consists of 18 residues. Trimming took 6 bases from V and 1 from J, leaving 22 bases between them. The CDR3 nucleotides are TGTGCCAGCAGCTTACCACCATGGACAGCGCATTCTGGAAACACCATATATTTT. This translates into CASSLPPWTAHSGNTIYF.

This clone was observed a few times. V is TRBV4-1 and J is TRBJ2-7, with TRBD1 identical over 7 bases. CDR1 is MGHRA and CDR2 is YSYEKL in the germline V gene. The V segment lost 0 bases and the J segment 3 bases; nucleotides outside the gene matches: 8. This CDR3 spans 16 amino acids. The CDR3 DNA sequence: TGCGCCAGCAGCCAAGACCGGGACAGAGAGGTCTACGAGCAGTACTTC. Its translation is CASSQDRDREVYEQYF.

This chain uses TRBV7-6 with TRBJ1-5, with 9 bases aligning to TRBD1. CDR3 size: 15 residues. J lost 7 bases, V lost 1 base, and 5 bases had no gene match. The germline CDR1 and CDR2 sequences are SGHVS and FNYEAQ. Here the CDR3 reads CASSLEGQGQQPQHF. The CDR3 DNA reads as TGTGCCAGCAGCTTAGAGGGACAGGGCCAGCAGCCCCAGCATTTT.

V and J are TRBV5-1 and TRBJ2-3; 11 nucleotides agree with TRBD2. The CDR3 has 17 amino acids. CDR1 and CDR2 from the germline V gene are SGHRS and YFSETQ. V shed 0 bases, J shed 4 bases, and the junction held 7 bases outside the gene matches. The CDR3 nucleotides are TGCGCCAGCAGCTTGGCCTATAGCGGGGGGGGTGCAGATACGCAGTATTTT. Translated: CASSLAYSGGGADTQYF. Looking up the rest from reference TRBV5-1 and TRBJ2-3 gives the full variable domain: KAGVTQTPRYLIKTRGQQVTLSCSPISGHRSVSWYQQTPGQGLQFLFEYFSETQRNKGNFPGRFSGRQFSNSRSEMNVSTLELGDSALYLCASSLAYSGGGADTQYFGPGTRLTVL.

The chain combines TRBV28 with TRBJ2-1; D may be TRBD1 (5 bases). Germline assignment: CDR1 MDHEN and CDR2 SYDVKM. The ends were cut back, 6 bases at V and 7 bases at J, with 10 bases in the middle. This CDR3 is 12 amino acids long. The CDR3 DNA reads TGTGCCAGCAGGGGGCGCGTGAATGAGCAGTTCTTC. Translated, it gives CASRGRVNEQFF.

This chain connects TRBV15 to TRBJ2-5; the D gene is possibly TRBD2 (5 bases). Germline V gene data show CDR1 as LNHNV and CDR2 as YYDKDF (reference sequence). Trimming removed 2 bases from V and 4 bases from J, with 11 bases in between. CDR3 size: 14 residues. The CDR3 protein is CATSRPGRGETQYF. The CDR3 coding sequence is TGTGCCACCAGCAGACCCGGACGGGGAGAGACCCAGTACTTC.

Only one count was recorded for this clone. The genes are TRBV6-1 and TRBJ2-7; tentative D call: TRBD1 (6 bases). Looked up from germline, CDR1 is MNHNS and CDR2 is SASEGT. V was clipped by 7 bases and J by 2 bases, with 15 bases between them. The CDR3 is 14 amino acids. CDR3 sequence reads: CASIPKGVAYEQYF. CDR3 nucleotide sequence: TGTGCCAGCATCCCCAAGGGGGTGGCCTACGAGCAGTACTTC.

The gene calls are TRBV5-6 and TRBJ1-3; D unclear. The ends were cut back, 2 bases at V and 2 bases at J, with 17 bases in the middle. The CDR3 consists of 17 residues. Germline V gives CDR1 SGHDT, CDR2 YYEEEE. The CDR3, as DNA: TGTGCCAGCAGCTTTCGATCAGTGCCATATACTGGAAACACCATATATTTT. This encodes CASSFRSVPYTGNTIYF.

This clone showed up just once. This chain uses TRBV27 with TRBJ1-2; no clear D gene. Germline V gene lookup returns CDR1 MNHEY and CDR2 SMNVEV (reference sequence). The CDR3 loop spans 13 amino acids. Trimming cost V 3 bases and J 7 bases, with 12 bases left between them. As DNA, the CDR3 is TGTGCCAGCAGTTTTCGGCTTGAGGGTGGCTACACCTTC. The encoded protein is CASSFRLEGGYTF.

The chain couples TRBV14 to TRBJ2-7; the D is unclear. The germline CDR1 and CDR2 sequences are SGHDN and FVKESK. Trimming pared 0 bases from V and 4 bases from J, leaving 13 bases between. This CDR3 is 15 amino acids long. The CDR3 DNA reads as TGTGCCAGCAGCCAAGAGTCGGGTATTTGGTACGAGCAGTACTTC. It specifies CASSQESGIWYEQYF.

J is TRBJ1-1 and V is TRBV2, with a tentative D call TRBD1 (6 bases). The germline gives CDR1 SNHLY, CDR2 FYNNEI. Trimming removed 10 bases at V and 2 bases at J, with 11 bases between. The CDR3 sequence is 12 residues long. In DNA form, the CDR3 reads TGTGCCACGGACAGAGTCAACACTGAAGCTTTCTTT. As protein: CATDRVNTEAFF.

This chain joins TRBV5-1 and TRBJ2-7, with D unresolved. V lost 4 bases and J 0 bases, leaving 17 bases between the germline ends. Germline V gene data show CDR1 as SGHRS and CDR2 as YFSETQ. The length of the CDR3 is 16 residues. CDR3 nucleotide sequence: TGCGCCAGCAGCCCCCGTCCTAGTTTCCCCTCCTACGAGCAGTACTTC. Translation: CASSPRPSFPSYEQYF.

This clone occurred a few times. This chain connects TRBV7-2 to TRBJ1-2, with 7 positions matching TRBD1. Trimming removed 4 bases from V and 4 bases from J; junction bases left unmatched: 9. Germline CDR1 SGHTA, CDR2 FQGNSA. CDR3 length: 15 amino acids. CDR3 nucleotide sequence: TGTGCCAGCAGCTCGCCACGGACAGGATTCTATGGCTACACCTTC. The encoded protein is CASSSPRTGFYGYTF.

This clone appeared once. The chain has TRBV6-1 and TRBJ2-2, with 7 positions matching TRBD2. Losses at the gene ends were 8 bases for V and 3 bases for J; bases not matched to a gene: 6. The CDR3 loop spans 14 amino acids. The germline gives CDR1 MNHNS, CDR2 SASEGT. The CDR3 nucleotides are TGTGCCAGCGAGGGAGGGGACTACACCGGGGAGCTGTTTTTT. It yields the protein CASEGGDYTGELFF.

The chain recombines TRBV7-8 with TRBJ2-3, with a weak D call TRBD1 (7 bases). The V gene's germline CDR1 is SGHVS and CDR2 FQNEAQ. This CDR3 region has 15 residues. V was pared by 4 bases and J by 3 bases, with 14 bases between. CDR3 loop: CASSWEPGGTDTQYF. As DNA, the CDR3 is TGTGCCAGCAGCTGGGAGCCAGGGGGGACAGATACGCAGTATTTT.